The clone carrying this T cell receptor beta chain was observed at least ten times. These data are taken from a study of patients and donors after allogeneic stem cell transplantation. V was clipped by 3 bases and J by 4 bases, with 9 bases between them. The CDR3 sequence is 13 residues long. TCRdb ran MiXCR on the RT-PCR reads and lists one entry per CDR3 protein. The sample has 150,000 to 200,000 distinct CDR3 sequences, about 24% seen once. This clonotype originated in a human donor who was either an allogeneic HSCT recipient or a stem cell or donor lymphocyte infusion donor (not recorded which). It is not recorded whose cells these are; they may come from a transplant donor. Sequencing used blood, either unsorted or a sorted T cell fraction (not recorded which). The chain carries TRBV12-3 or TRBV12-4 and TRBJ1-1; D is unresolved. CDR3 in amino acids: CASSFTVGTEAFF. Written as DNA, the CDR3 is TGTGCCAGCAGTTTTACCGTAGGCACTGAAGCTTTCTTT.